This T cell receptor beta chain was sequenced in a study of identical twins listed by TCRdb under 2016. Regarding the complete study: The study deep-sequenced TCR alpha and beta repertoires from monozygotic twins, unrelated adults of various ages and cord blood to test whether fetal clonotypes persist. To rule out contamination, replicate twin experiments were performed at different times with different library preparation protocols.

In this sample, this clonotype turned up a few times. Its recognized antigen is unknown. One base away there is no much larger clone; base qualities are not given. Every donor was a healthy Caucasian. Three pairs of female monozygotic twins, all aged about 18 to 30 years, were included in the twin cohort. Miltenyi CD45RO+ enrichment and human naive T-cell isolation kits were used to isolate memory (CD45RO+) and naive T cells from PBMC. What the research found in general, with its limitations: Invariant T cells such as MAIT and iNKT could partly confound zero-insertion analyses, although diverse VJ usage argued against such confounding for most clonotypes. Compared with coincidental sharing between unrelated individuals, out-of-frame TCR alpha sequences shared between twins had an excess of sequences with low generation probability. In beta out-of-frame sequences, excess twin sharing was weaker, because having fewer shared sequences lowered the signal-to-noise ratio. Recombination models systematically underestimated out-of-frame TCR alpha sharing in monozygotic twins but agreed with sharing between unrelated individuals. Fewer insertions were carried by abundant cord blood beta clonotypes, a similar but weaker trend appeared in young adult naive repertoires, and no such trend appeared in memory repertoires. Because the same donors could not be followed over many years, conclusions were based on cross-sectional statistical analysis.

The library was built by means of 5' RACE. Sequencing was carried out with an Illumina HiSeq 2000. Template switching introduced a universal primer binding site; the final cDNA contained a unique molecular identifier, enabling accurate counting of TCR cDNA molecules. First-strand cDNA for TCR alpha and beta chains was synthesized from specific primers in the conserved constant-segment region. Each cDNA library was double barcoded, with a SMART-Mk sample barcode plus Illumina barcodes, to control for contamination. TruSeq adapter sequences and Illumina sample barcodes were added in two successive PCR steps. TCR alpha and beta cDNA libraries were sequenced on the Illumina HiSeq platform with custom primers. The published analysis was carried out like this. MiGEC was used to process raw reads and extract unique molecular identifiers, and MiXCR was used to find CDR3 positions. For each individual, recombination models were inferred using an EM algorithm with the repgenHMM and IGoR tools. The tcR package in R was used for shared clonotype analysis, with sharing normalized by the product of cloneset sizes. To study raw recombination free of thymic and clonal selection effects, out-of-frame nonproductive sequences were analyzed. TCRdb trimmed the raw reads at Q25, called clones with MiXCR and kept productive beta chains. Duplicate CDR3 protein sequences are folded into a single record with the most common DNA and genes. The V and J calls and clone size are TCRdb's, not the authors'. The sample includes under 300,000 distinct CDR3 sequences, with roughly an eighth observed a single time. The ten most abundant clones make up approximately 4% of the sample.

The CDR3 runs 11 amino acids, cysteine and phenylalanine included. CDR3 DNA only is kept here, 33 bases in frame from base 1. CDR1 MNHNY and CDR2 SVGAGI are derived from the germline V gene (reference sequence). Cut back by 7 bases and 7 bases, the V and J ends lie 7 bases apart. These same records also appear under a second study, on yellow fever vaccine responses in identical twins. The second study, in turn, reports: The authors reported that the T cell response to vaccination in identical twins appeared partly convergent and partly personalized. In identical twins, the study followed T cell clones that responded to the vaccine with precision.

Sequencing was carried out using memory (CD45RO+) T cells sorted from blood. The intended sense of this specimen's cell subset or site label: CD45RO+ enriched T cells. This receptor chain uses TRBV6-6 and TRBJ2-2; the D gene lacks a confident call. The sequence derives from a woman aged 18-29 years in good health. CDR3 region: CASTWGGELFF. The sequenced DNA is TGTGCCAGCACCTGGGGCGGGGAGCTGTTTTTT.